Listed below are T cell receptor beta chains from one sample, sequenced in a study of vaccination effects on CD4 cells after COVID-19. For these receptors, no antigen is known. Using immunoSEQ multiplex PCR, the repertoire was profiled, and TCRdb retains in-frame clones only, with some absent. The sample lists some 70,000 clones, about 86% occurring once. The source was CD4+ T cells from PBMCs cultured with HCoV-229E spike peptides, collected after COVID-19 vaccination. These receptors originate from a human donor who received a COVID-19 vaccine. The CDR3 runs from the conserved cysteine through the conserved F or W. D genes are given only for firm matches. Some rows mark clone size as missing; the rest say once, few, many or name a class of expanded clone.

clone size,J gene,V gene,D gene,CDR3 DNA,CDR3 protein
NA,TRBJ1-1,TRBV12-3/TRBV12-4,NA,TGTGCCAGCAGTGAGTTCATGAACACTGAAGCTTTCTTT,CASSEFMNTEAFF
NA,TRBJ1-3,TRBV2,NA,TGTGCCAGCAGGCAGAGCTCTGGAAACACCATATATTTT,CASRQSSGNTIYF
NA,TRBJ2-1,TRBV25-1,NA,TGTGCCAGCTCGGACAACTACAATGAGCAGTTCTTC,CASSDNYNEQFF
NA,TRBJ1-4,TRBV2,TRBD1,TGTGCCAGCAGTGAAGCCGGGACAGGGGGCGAAAAACTGTTTTTT,CASSEAGTGGEKLFF
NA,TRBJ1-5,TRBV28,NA,TGTGCCAGCAGCCCTAGGGGTACCTACAATCAGCCCCAGCATTTT,CASSPRGTYNQPQHF
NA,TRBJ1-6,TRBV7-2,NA,TGTGCCAGCAGCCGTCAGCCCGGACGGGTAGGGAATTCACCCCTCCACTTT,CASSRQPGRVGNSPLHF
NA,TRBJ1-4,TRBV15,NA,TGTGCCACCAGCAGAGATTCGGCCACTAATGAAAAACTGTTTTTT,CATSRDSATNEKLFF
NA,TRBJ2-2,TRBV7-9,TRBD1,TGTGCCAGCAGCTACCGTGGGACAGGGGCCCTTGGGGACACCGGGGAGCTGTTTTTT,CASSYRGTGALGDTGELFF
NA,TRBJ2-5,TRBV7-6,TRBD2,TGTGCCAGCAGCTTAGTCCCAGCGGGGGGGCTCCGAGAGACCCAGTACTTC,CASSLVPAGGLRETQYF
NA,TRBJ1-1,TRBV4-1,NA,TGCGCCAGCAACGGGAGGACGGAGAACACTGAAGCTTTCTTT,CASNGRTENTEAFF
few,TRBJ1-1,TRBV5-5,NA,TGTGCCAGCAGCTTCGATCGGAACACTGAAGCTTTCTTT,CASSFDRNTEAFF
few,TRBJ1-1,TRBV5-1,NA,TGCGCCAGCAGCCCAAGATCGAACACTGAAGCTTTCTTT,CASSPRSNTEAFF
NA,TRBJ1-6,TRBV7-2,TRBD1,TGTGCCAGCAGCCCCCGGGACAGTTATAATTCACCCCTCCACTTT,CASSPRDSYNSPLHF
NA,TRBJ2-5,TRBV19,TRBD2,TGTGCCAGTAGTATATGGAACGGGAGGGTCGAGACCCAGTACTTC,CASSIWNGRVETQYF
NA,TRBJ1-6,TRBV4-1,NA,TGCGCCAGCAGCCAAGGGGCTGGGTATGGGGCCTATAATTCACCCCTCCACTTT,CASSQGAGYGAYNSPLHF
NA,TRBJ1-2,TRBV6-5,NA,TGTGCCAGCAGTCCTGACACCGGGTTCCGAGGCTACACCTTC,CASSPDTGFRGYTF
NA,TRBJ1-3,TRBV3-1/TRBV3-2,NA,TGTGCCAGCAGCCAAGTTGACCCGCGGGTCACCATATATTTT,CASSQVDPRVTIYF
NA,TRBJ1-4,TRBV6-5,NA,TGTGCCAGCAGTTTAACCTTCACAGGTTCAAAACTGTTTTTT,CASSLTFTGSKLFF
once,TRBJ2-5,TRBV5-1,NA,TGCGCCAGCAGCTTGGGTCCACAGGGACAAGAGACCCAGTACTTC,CASSLGPQGQETQYF
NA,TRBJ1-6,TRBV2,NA,TGTGCCAGCAGTGAACGACTTTCCCTTGGTTCACCCCTCCACTTT,CASSERLSLGSPLHF
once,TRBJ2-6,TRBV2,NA,TGTGCCAGCGAAACAGGGAAGGCGTCTGGGGCCAACGTCCTGACTTTC,CASETGKASGANVLTF
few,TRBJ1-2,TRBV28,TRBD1,TGTGCCAGCAGCCCTTCCGGGACAGTCCTGAGCTATGGCTACACCTTC,CASSPSGTVLSYGYTF
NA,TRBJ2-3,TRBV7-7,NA,TGTGCCAGCAGCTCCACAGGGGGGGCAGATACGCAGTATTTT,CASSSTGGADTQYF
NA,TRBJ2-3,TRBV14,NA,TGTGCCAGCAGCCAGTATATGAGAACAGATACGCAGTATTTT,CASSQYMRTDTQYF
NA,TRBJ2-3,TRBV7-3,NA,TGTGCCAGCAGCCAATTAGGGGGACGGGGATCGCAGTATTTT,CASSQLGGRGSQYF
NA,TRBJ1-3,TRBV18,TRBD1,TGTGCCAGCTCACCCCAAACAGGGGTGACGGGAAACACCATATATTTT,CASSPQTGVTGNTIYF
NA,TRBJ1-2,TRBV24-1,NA,TGTGCCACCAGTGGGTACTCCAACGGGGATGGCTACACCTTC,CATSGYSNGDGYTF
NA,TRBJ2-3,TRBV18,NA,TGTGCCAGCTCACTATGGGACGGAACCGATACGCAGTATTTT,CASSLWDGTDTQYF
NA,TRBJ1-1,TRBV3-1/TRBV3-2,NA,TGTGCCAGCAGCCTTTGGACCCTTAACACTGAAGCTTTCTTT,CASSLWTLNTEAFF
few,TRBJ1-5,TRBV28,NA,TGTGCCAGCAGCCTACGGGACGGACCCATGGGCAATCAGCCCCAGCATTTT,CASSLRDGPMGNQPQHF
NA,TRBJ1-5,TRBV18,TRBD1,TGTGCCAGCTCACCCCAGGGGGGAGCTCAGCCCCAGCATTTT,CASSPQGGAQPQHF
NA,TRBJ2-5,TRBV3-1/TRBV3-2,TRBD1,TGTGCCAGCAGCCTACCTGACAGGGTCGAGACCCAGTACTTC,CASSLPDRVETQYF
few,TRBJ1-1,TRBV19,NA,TGTGCCAGTAGTCTCGGCAGGGTGAACACTGAAGCTTTCTTT,CASSLGRVNTEAFF
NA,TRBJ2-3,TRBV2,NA,TGTGCCAGCAGTGTTCAGAGTTCAGCGGATACGCAGTATTTT,CASSVQSSADTQYF
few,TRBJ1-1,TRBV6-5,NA,TGTGCCAGCAGTTCCGGGACACTCGCCGACACTTTCTTT,CASSSGTLADTFF
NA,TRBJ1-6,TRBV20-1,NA,TGCAGTGCTAGTTGGACGGCCCCGAAACCCTTGAATTCACCCCTCCACTTT,CSASWTAPKPLNSPLHF
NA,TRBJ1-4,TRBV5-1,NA,TGCGCCAGCAGTGGGGCAGGGTTCAGCGAAAAACTGTTTTTT,CASSGAGFSEKLFF
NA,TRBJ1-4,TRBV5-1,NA,TGCGCCAGCAGCTTTGGATCAGCTACTAATGAAAAACTGTTTTTT,CASSFGSATNEKLFF
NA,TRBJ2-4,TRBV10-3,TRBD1,TGTGCCATCGGGACAGGGTGGGACATTCAGTACTTC,CAIGTGWDIQYF
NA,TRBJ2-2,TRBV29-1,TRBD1,TGCAGCGTTGCGGCAGACAGGGAAACCGGGGAGCTGTTTTTT,CSVAADRETGELFF
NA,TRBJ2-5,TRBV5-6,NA,TGTGCCAGCAGCCCTTGGCGGGGGCTTCAAGAGACCCAGTACTTC,CASSPWRGLQETQYF
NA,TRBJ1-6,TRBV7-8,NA,TGTGCCAGCAGCTTAGAAGGCCACAGCTCCTATAATTCACCCCTCCACTTT,CASSLEGHSSYNSPLHF
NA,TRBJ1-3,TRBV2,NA,TGTGCCAGCAGTGTCGGCGCCGTCTCTGGAAACACCATATATTTT,CASSVGAVSGNTIYF
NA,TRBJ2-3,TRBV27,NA,TGTGCCAGCAGGAGGGTATCCACAGATACGCAGTATTTT,CASRRVSTDTQYF
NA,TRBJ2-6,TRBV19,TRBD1,TGTGCCAGTAGTCCTAACAGGGGGCCTGGGGCCAACGTCCTGACTTTC,CASSPNRGPGANVLTF
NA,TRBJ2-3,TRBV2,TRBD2,TGTGCCAGCAGTGCGAGGCGGGGGGCCGGCACAGATACGCAGTATTTT,CASSARRGAGTDTQYF
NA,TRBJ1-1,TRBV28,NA,TGTGCCAGCATCCCAACTGGGAGGGGCGTCGCGAACACTGAAGCTTTCTTT,CASIPTGRGVANTEAFF
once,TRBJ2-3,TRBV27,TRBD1,TGTGCCAGCCAAAGGACAGGAGTCACAGATACGCAGTATTTT,CASQRTGVTDTQYF
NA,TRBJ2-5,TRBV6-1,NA,TGTGCCAGCAGTGTATCACAGGGAGATTGGCAAGAGACCCAGTACTTC,CASSVSQGDWQETQYF